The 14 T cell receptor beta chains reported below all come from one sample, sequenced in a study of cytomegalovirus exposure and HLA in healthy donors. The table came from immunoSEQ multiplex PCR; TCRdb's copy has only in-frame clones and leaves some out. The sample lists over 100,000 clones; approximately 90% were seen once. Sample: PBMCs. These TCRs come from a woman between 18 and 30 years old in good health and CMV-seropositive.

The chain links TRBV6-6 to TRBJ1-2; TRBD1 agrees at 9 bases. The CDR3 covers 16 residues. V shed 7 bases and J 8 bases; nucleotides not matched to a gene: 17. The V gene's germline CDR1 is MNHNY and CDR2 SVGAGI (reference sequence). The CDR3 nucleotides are TGTGCCAGCACCGTAAAAGGCGGGACAGGGTACTTCGGCTACACCTTC. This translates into CASTVKGGTGYFGYTF.

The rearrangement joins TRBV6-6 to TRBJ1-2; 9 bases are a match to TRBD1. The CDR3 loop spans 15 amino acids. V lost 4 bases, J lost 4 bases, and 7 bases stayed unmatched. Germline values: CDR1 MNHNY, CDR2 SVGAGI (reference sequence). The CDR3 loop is CASSSLGGQGYGYTF. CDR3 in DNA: TGTGCCAGCAGTTCCCTCGGGGGACAGGGCTATGGCTACACCTTC.

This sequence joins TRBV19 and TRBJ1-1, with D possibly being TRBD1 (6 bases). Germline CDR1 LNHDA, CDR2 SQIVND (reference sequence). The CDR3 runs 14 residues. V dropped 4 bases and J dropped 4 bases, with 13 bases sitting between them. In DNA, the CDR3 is TGTGCCAGTAGTACTCACAGGGTAAGCACTGAAGCTTTCTTT. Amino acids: CASSTHRVSTEAFF. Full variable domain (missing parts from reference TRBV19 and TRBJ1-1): DGGITQSPKYLFRKEGQNVTLSCEQNLNHDAMYWYRQDPGQGLRLIYYSQIVNDFQKGDIAEGYSVSREKKESFPLTVTSAQKNPTAFYLCASSTHRVSTEAFFGQGTRLTVV.

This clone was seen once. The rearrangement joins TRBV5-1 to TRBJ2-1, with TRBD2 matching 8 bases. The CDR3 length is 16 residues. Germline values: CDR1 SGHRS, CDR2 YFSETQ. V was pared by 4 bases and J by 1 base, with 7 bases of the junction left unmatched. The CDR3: CASSLGLEGSYNEQFF. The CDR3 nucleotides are TGCGCCAGCAGCCTGGGACTAGAAGGTTCCTACAATGAGCAGTTCTTC.

CDR3: CASSLEGRGATYEQYF. In nucleotides, the CDR3 is TGTGCCAGCAGCTTGGAAGGACGGGGGGCAACCTACGAGCAGTACTTC. The V gene is TRBV5-5, the J gene TRBJ2-7, with D possibly matching TRBD2 (7 bases). CDR3 length: 16 amino acids. In germline, CDR1 is SGHKS, CDR2 YYEKEE (reference sequence). The V and J ends lost 0 bases and 2 bases respectively, with 15 bases between them.

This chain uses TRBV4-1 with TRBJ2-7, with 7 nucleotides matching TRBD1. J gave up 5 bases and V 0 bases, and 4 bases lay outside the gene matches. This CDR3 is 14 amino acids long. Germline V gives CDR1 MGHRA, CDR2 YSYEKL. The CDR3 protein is CASSQDVTGDEQYF. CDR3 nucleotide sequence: TGCGCCAGCAGCCAAGATGTTACAGGGGACGAGCAGTACTTC.

As DNA, the CDR3 is TGTGCCAGCAGCTTAGACATAGACAGGGTCGTTGGCTACACCTTC. Protein product: CASSLDIDRVVGYTF. The chain couples TRBV7-2 to TRBJ1-2; TRBD1 matches at 7 bases. V lost 1 base to trimming and J lost 7 bases; unmatched junction nucleotides: 9. Germline-derived CDR1 and CDR2 are SGHTA and FQGNSA. The CDR3 sequence is 15 residues long.

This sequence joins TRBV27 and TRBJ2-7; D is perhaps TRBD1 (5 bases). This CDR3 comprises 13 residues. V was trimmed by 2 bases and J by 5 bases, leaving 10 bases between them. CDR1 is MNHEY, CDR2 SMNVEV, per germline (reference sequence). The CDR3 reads CASSLGREHEQYF. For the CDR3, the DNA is TGTGCCAGCAGTTTAGGCAGGGAACACGAGCAGTACTTC.

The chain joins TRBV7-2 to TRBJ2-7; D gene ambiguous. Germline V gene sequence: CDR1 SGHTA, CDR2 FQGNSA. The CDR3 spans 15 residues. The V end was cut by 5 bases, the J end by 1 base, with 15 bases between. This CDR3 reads CASSLTNGRSYEQYF. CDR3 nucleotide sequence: TGTGCCAGCAGCCTTACAAACGGCAGGTCCTACGAGCAGTACTTC.

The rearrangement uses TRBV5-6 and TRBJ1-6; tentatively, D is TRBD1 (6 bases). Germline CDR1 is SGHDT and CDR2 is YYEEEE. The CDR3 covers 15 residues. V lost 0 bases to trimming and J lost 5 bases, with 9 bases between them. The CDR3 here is CASSLVGQNNSPLHF. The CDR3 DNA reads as TGTGCCAGCAGCTTGGTAGGACAGAATAATTCACCCCTCCACTTT.

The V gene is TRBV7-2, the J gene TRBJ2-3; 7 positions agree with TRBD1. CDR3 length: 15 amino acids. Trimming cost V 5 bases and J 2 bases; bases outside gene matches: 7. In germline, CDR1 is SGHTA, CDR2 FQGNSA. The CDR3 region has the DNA TGTGCCAGCAGCATTACAGGGGATGTCACAGATACGCAGTATTTT. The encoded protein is CASSITGDVTDTQYF.

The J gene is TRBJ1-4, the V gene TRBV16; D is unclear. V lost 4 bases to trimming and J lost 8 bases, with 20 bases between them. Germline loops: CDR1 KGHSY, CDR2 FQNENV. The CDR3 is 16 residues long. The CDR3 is CASSLNLERGGEKLFF. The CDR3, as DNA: TGTGCCAGCAGCCTTAACCTGGAGCGGGGTGGAGAAAAACTGTTTTTT. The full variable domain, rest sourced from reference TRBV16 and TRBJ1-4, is GEEVAQTPKHLVRGEGQKAKLYCAPIKGHSYVFWYQQVLKNEFKFLISFQNENVFDETGMPKERFSAKCLPNSPCSLEIQATKLEDSAVYFCASSLNLERGGEKLFFGSGTQLSVL.

CDR3 DNA: TGCGCCAGCAGCCAAGGCGCTAGCGGGAGGACCCAAGAGACCCAGTACTTC. Residues: CASSQGASGRTQETQYF. The chain uses TRBV4-3 and TRBJ2-5; 11 bases are shared with TRBD2. Looked up from germline, CDR1 is LGHNA and CDR2 is YSLEER. V shed 1 base and J 1 base; nucleotides not matched to a gene: 5. The CDR3 is 17 amino acids.

As DNA, the CDR3 is TGTGCCAGTACAACCGGGGTCGGACAGGGCGAGTTCAATGAGCAGTTCTTC. Translating it yields CASTTGVGQGEFNEQFF. The chain uses TRBV27 and TRBJ2-1; 8 bases are a match to TRBD1. This CDR3 contains 17 residues. Germline V gene data show CDR1 as MNHEY and CDR2 as SMNVEV (reference sequence). Trimming took 9 bases from V and 6 from J; bases not matched to a gene: 19.